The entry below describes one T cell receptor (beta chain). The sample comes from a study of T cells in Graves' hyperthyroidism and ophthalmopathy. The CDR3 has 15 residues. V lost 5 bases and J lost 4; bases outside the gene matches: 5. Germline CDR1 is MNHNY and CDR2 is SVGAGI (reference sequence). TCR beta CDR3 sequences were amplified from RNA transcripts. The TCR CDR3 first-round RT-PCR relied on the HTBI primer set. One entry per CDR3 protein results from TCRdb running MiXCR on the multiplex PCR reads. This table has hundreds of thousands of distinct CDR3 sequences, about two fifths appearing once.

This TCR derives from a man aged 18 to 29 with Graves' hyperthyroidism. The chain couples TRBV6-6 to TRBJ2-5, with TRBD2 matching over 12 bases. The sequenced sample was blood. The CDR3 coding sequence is TGTGCCAGCAGTAGACAGGGACTAGCGGGAGAGACCCAGTACTTC. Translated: CASSRQGLAGETQYF.